A single sample is the source of the 2 T cell receptor beta chains below, sequenced in a study of shared clonotypes between healthy human individuals. The repertoire was sequenced with immunoSEQ multiplex PCR; TCRdb's copy has only in-frame clones and lacks some. Here the sample spans 2 million to 3 million clones, 80% to 95% being singletons. What was sequenced was naive CD4+ T cells from PBMCs. The subset is: CD45RA+ positively selected. These receptors were collected from a man between 18 and 35 years old in good health. Some clones in this sample may be carry-over from other donors' samples.

This clone was found once. The J gene is TRBJ1-5, the V gene TRBV19; D is unresolved. The CDR3 is made up of 15 amino acids. Germline CDR1 LNHDA, CDR2 SQIVND (reference sequence). Trimming removed 2 bases from V and 2 bases from J, with 10 bases in between. The CDR3 sequence: CASSIFARGNQPQHF. The CDR3 nucleotides are TGTGCCAGTAGTATATTTGCTCGCGGCAATCAGCCCCAGCATTTT.

CDR3 sequence reads: CTSSQDIRLVTDTQYF. In nucleotides, the CDR3 is TGCACCAGCAGCCAAGACATCCGACTAGTCACAGATACGCAGTATTTT. V gene TRBV1 combines with J gene TRBJ2-3; TRBD2 is the table's D call, not checked against the DNA. TRBV1 is a pseudogene segment. The CDR3 spans 16 residues.